The 32 T cell receptor beta chains in this list originate from one sample, sequenced in a study of shared clonotypes between healthy human individuals. Data came from immunoSEQ multiplex PCR; TCRdb stores just in-frame clones and leaves some out. The sample records 2.3 million or so clones, approximately 93% being singletons. The sequenced sample was naive CD4+ T cells from PBMCs. Noted subset: CD45RA+ positively selected. Receptors were obtained from a man aged 18 to 29 in good health. Some clones in this sample may be carry-over from other donors' samples.

This rearrangement joins TRBV10-2 to TRBJ2-7; TRBD1 or TRBD2 may be the D gene (5 bases each). The CDR3 extends over 15 amino acids. V was clipped by 0 bases and J by 5 bases, with 14 bases between them. CDR1 and CDR2 from the germline V gene are WSHSY and SAAADI. CDR3 amino acids: CASSESNGGHNEQYF. The CDR3, as DNA: TGCGCCAGCAGTGAGTCGAATGGGGGTCACAACGAGCAGTACTTC.

This clone was found a few times. The V and J genes are TRBV25-1 and TRBJ2-1; TRBD2 matches at 10 bases. Germline V gene lookup returns CDR1 MGHDK and CDR2 SYGVNS. This CDR3 is built from 17 residues. J gave up 4 bases and V 5 bases, and 11 bases lay outside the gene matches. The chain's CDR3 is CASSPRLAGRGYNEQFF. The CDR3 DNA is TGTGCCAGCAGTCCGCGACTAGCGGGCCGTGGTTACAATGAGCAGTTCTTC.

This chain links TRBV29-1 with TRBJ2-1; TRBD1 matches at 8 bases. Germline-derived CDR1 and CDR2 are SQVTM and ANQGSEA. The V segment lost 2 bases and the J segment 9 bases; nucleotides outside the gene matches: 9. This CDR3 has 14 residues. CDR3 nucleotide sequence: TGCAGCGTTGAAAGGACAGGGAGCCCGGGTGAGCAGTTCTTC. Its translation is CSVERTGSPGEQFF.

V is TRBV12-5 and J is TRBJ2-2; TRBD2 matches at 12 bases. Germline V lookup: CDR1 LGHNT, CDR2 FRNRAP. Trimming cost V 5 bases and J 7 bases; bases outside gene matches: 5. The CDR3 runs to 15 residues. CDR3 sequence: CASGMTSGSLGELFF. CDR3 nucleotide sequence: TGTGCTAGTGGTATGACTAGCGGGAGTCTCGGGGAGCTGTTTTTT.

This chain joins TRBV5-1 and TRBJ1-1, with D possibly matching TRBD1 (6 bases). Trimming shortened V by 4 bases and J by 9 bases, and 19 bases separated the two germline ends. Germline loops: CDR1 SGHRS, CDR2 YFSETQ. The CDR3 is made up of 14 amino acids. The CDR3 nucleotides are TGCGCCAGCAGCGTGGACAGTCCACGTGTGCAAGCTTTCTTT. Its translation is CASSVDSPRVQAFF.

J is TRBJ1-3 and V is TRBV5-6; D is ambiguous. V lost 2 bases and J lost 3, with 15 bases in between. Germline V gene lookup returns CDR1 SGHDT and CDR2 YYEEEE. This CDR3 has 16 amino acids. CDR3 sequence (DNA): TGTGCCAGCAGCTTAGGACCGAACTCAGGTGGAAACACCATATATTTT. Its protein product is CASSLGPNSGGNTIYF.

The genes are TRBV15 and TRBJ2-1; 8 nucleotides line up with TRBD1. Germline CDR1 is LNHNV and CDR2 is YYDKDF (reference sequence). This CDR3 region has 15 residues. V trimming: 5 bases; J trimming: 0 bases; junction bases outside the gene matches: 3. The CDR3 DNA is TGTGCCACCAGCCGGACAGGGCGCTCCTACAATGAGCAGTTCTTC. It encodes CATSRTGRSYNEQFF. Complete variable domain (other parts from reference TRBV15 and TRBJ2-1): DAMVIQNPRYQVTQFGKPVTLSCSQTLNHNVMYWYQQKSSQAPKLLFHYYDKDFNNEADTPDNFQSRRPNTSFCFLDIRSPGLGDTAMYLCATSRTGRSYNEQFFGPGTRLTVL.

V and J are TRBV5-1 and TRBJ2-1; maybe TRBD2 (5 bases). Germline CDR1 SGHRS, CDR2 YFSETQ. V gave up 1 base and J gave up 5 bases, with 16 bases separating them. CDR3 length: 16 residues. In DNA form, the CDR3 reads TGCGCCAGCAGCTTGCTGCTTGGACTGAAAGACAATGAGCAGTTCTTC. Translation gives CASSLLLGLKDNEQFF.

This chain uses TRBV5-1 with TRBJ2-1; 14 bases fit TRBD2. The V gene's germline CDR1 is SGHRS and CDR2 YFSETQ. V lost 4 bases to trimming and J lost 0 bases; unmatched junction nucleotides: 3. The CDR3 consists of 17 residues. The CDR3 region has the DNA TGCGCCAGCAGCCTGGGACTAGCGGGGGACTCCTACAATGAGCAGTTCTTC. The encoded protein is CASSLGLAGDSYNEQFF.

The chain couples TRBV15 to TRBJ2-1; TRBD1 matches 8 bases. The J segment lost 9 bases and the V segment lost 2 bases, leaving 3 bases of the junction unmatched. Germline V gives CDR1 LNHNV, CDR2 YYDKDF (reference sequence). The CDR3 spans 13 residues. CDR3 protein: CATSRWTGPEQFF. The CDR3 nucleotides read TGTGCCACCAGCAGATGGACAGGGCCTGAGCAGTTCTTC.

The table lists this clone with a few counts. This chain connects TRBV29-1 to TRBJ1-1; unclear D gene. Germline CDR1 is SQVTM and CDR2 is ANQGSEA. The ends were cut back, 5 bases at V and 4 bases at J, with 17 bases in the middle. This CDR3 contains 14 residues. Written as DNA, the CDR3 is TGCAGCGTTCGAGAACAGACCGATGGCACTGAAGCTTTCTTT. It codes for CSVREQTDGTEAFF.

V is TRBV28 and J is TRBJ1-3, with D maybe TRBD1 (5 bases). Trimming removed 6 bases at V and 4 bases at J, with 13 bases between. Per germline, CDR1 MDHEN and CDR2 SYDVKM. The CDR3 loop spans 14 amino acids. CDR3 region: CASSTGGGGNTIYF. The DNA for the CDR3 is TGTGCCAGCAGCACAGGAGGCGGGGGAAACACCATATATTTT. Using reference TRBV28 and TRBJ1-3 for the parts outside the CDR3, the full variable domain is DVKVTQSSRYLVKRTGEKVFLECVQDMDHENMFWYRQDPGLGLRLIYFSYDVKMKEKGDIPEGYSVSREKKERFSLILESASTNQTSMYLCASSTGGGGNTIYFGEGSWLTVV.

The V gene is TRBV6-5, the J gene TRBJ1-5; D perhaps matches TRBD1 (5 bases). Germline assignment: CDR1 MNHEY and CDR2 SVGAGI. This CDR3 is built from 15 residues. V gave up 6 bases and J gave up 2 bases, with 14 bases separating them. The CDR3 bases are TGTGCCAGCAGACTCAGGGTGGGCGGCAATCAGCCCCAGCATTTT. It specifies CASRLRVGGNQPQHF.

The gene calls are TRBV7-3 and TRBJ2-2, with 10 nucleotides matching TRBD2. CDR1 and CDR2 from the germline V gene are SGHTA and FQGTGA. J was trimmed by 7 bases and V by 8 bases; bases with no gene match: 13. This CDR3 comprises 16 residues. The CDR3 sequence is CASSLLASGSGGELFF. CDR3 nucleotide sequence: TGTGCCAGCTCCCTTTTGGCTAGCGGGAGCGGCGGGGAGCTGTTTTTT.

V is TRBV25-1 and J is TRBJ2-5; unclear D gene. The J call may be wrong; the DNA end is better matched by TRBJ2-7. The CDR3 is 11 residues long. CDR1 MGHDK and CDR2 SYGVNS come from the germline V gene. The CDR3 region is CASSNWNEQYF. In nucleotides, the CDR3 is TGTGCCAGCAGTAATTGGAACGAGCAGTACTTC.

The chain couples TRBV14 to TRBJ2-1, with 8 nucleotides matching TRBD2. The CDR3 totals 15 residues. Unmatched junction bases numbered 4, after V lost 6 bases and J lost 0 bases. Looked up from germline, CDR1 is SGHDN and CDR2 is FVKESK. In nucleotides, the CDR3 is TGTGCCAGCAGTCGGCGGGGGGCCTCCTACAATGAGCAGTTCTTC. Protein product: CASSRRGASYNEQFF. Supplemented by reference TRBV14 and TRBJ2-1, the full variable domain reads EAGVTQFPSHSVIEKGQTVTLRCDPISGHDNLYWYRRVMGKEIKFLLHFVKESKQDESGMPNNRFLAERTGGTYSTLKVQPAELEDSGVYFCASSRRGASYNEQFFGPGTRLTVL.

Here the CDR3 reads CAGSDRANEQYF. Written as DNA, the CDR3 is TGTGCCGGGAGTGACAGGGCTAACGAGCAGTACTTC. The chain links TRBV2 to TRBJ2-7; 7 bases map to TRBD1. V was clipped by 11 bases and J by 5 bases; unmatched bases: 9. Germline values: CDR1 SNHLY, CDR2 FYNNEI. The CDR3 consists of 12 residues.

There are a few counts of this clone. The same CDR3 also results from other DNA sequences found in this sample. The chain carries TRBV7-2 and TRBJ1-1; unclear D gene. There are 13 residues in the CDR3. In germline, CDR1 is SGHTA, CDR2 FQGNSA. Trimming cost V 2 bases and J 0 bases, with 4 bases left between them. The CDR3 coding sequence is TGTGCCAGCAGCTTACACATGAACACTGAAGCTTTCTTT. It specifies CASSLHMNTEAFF.

The J gene is TRBJ2-1, the V gene TRBV6-5; unclear D gene. Looked up from germline, CDR1 is MNHEY and CDR2 is SVGAGI. The CDR3 contains 15 residues. V shed 6 bases and J shed 0 bases, with 12 bases lying between them. The CDR3 DNA reads as TGTGCCAGCAGCCGAGGCGCGGCCTCCTACAATGAGCAGTTCTTC. It specifies CASSRGAASYNEQFF.

The V gene is TRBV28, the J gene TRBJ2-7, with a possible D match to TRBD2 (6 bases). The CDR3 totals 13 residues. Per the germline V gene, CDR1 is MDHEN and CDR2 is SYDVKM. Trimming pared 5 bases from V and 10 bases from J, leaving 18 bases between. In DNA, the CDR3 is TGTGCCAGCAGTATCGGGACTCCCGTTATCCAGTACTTC. The encoded protein is CASSIGTPVIQYF.

The J gene is TRBJ2-7, the V gene TRBV11-3, with D perhaps being TRBD1 or TRBD2 (6 bases each). V lost 1 base and J 6 bases, leaving 16 bases between the germline ends. Germline V gene lookup returns CDR1 SGHNT and CDR2 YENEEA. The CDR3 runs to 15 residues. CDR3 DNA sequence: TGTGCCAGCAGCTTAGCATTGGGGGGCACGGGCGAGCAGTACTTC. Translating gives CASSLALGGTGEQYF. Full variable domain (outside the CDR3, taken from reference TRBV11-3 and TRBJ2-7): EAGVVQSPRYKIIEKKQPVAFWCNPISGHNTLYWYLQNLGQGPELLIRYENEEAVDDSQLPKDRFSAERLKGVDSTLKIQPAELGDSAVYLCASSLALGGTGEQYFGPGTRLTVT.

With respect to this clone: This CDR3 is also generated by other DNA sequences in the sample. The chain employs TRBV7-3 and TRBJ2-6; D is undetermined. CDR1 is SGHTA and CDR2 is FQGTGA in the germline V gene. The CDR3 covers 13 residues. V lost 6 bases and J lost 2, with 5 bases in between. CDR3 protein: CASSPPGANVLTF. The DNA of the CDR3 is TGTGCCAGCAGTCCACCTGGGGCCAACGTCCTGACTTTC. Filled out from reference TRBV7-3 and TRBJ2-6, the complete variable domain reads GAGVSQTPSNKVTEKGKYVELRCDPISGHTALYWYRQSLGQGPEFLIYFQGTGAADDSGLPNDRFFAVRPEGSVSTLKIQRTERGDSAVYLCASSPPGANVLTFGAGSRLTVL.

This clone was found once. This rearrangement joins TRBV6-1 to TRBJ2-5; no firm D call. CDR3 length: 16 residues. In germline, CDR1 is MNHNS, CDR2 SASEGT. The V and J ends lost 0 bases and 0 bases respectively, with 11 bases between them. CDR3 in DNA: TGTGCCAGCAGTGAAGCGGTGGCAGCGTACCAAGAGACCCAGTACTTC. It specifies CASSEAVAAYQETQYF.

This clone was detected a few times. As DNA, the CDR3 is TGTGCCAGCAGGACATTAGCGGGAGGATCCTACAATGAGCAGTTCTTC. Protein sequence: CASRTLAGGSYNEQFF. This chain uses TRBV2 with TRBJ2-1, with TRBD2 matching 10 bases. The CDR3 covers 16 residues. The V gene end was trimmed by 6 bases and the J gene end by 1 base; junction bases not matched to a gene: 6. Looked up from germline, CDR1 is SNHLY and CDR2 is FYNNEI.

V gene TRBV2 combines with J gene TRBJ2-3; 9 bases are a match to TRBD2. The ends lost 10 bases at V and 3 bases at J; junction bases unmatched: 11. The CDR3 spans 15 residues. Germline V gives CDR1 SNHLY, CDR2 FYNNEI. The CDR3 spells CAIQGGSGGTDTQYF. The DNA of the CDR3 is TGTGCCATCCAAGGGGGTAGCGGGGGTACAGATACGCAGTATTTT.

The V call is TRBV27, the J call TRBJ1-5, with D tentatively TRBD1 (6 bases). V lost 6 bases to trimming and J lost 6 bases, with 18 bases between them. Per the germline V gene, CDR1 is MNHEY and CDR2 is SMNVEV (reference sequence). There are 15 residues in the CDR3. The CDR3: CASRRTDSRTQPQHF. The CDR3 DNA sequence: TGTGCCAGCAGGAGGACAGACAGTCGTACTCAGCCCCAGCATTTT.

This clone came up once. This chain links TRBV10-3 with TRBJ2-3, with 8 bases identical to TRBD2. CDR1 and CDR2 (germline): ENHRY, SYGVKD. J gave up 14 bases and V 8 bases, and 18 bases lay outside the gene matches. The CDR3 sequence is 14 residues long. The CDR3 is CAIRKDGASGHPYF. The CDR3 nucleotides are TGTGCCATCCGGAAGGATGGGGCTAGCGGGCACCCGTATTTT.

In regard to this clone: The same CDR3 is also encoded by other DNA sequences in this sample. V and J are TRBV4-2 and TRBJ2-3; 10 positions agree with TRBD2. This CDR3 spans 16 amino acids. The germline V gene has CDR1 LGHNA and CDR2 YNFKEQ. V lost 0 bases, J lost 1 base, and 1 base stayed unmatched. The CDR3 reads CASSQDLAGGTDTQYF. The CDR3, as DNA: TGTGCCAGCAGCCAAGATCTAGCGGGGGGCACAGATACGCAGTATTTT.

The V call is TRBV10-1, the J call TRBJ1-2; D is perhaps TRBD1 (5 bases). Trimming left V 6 bases short and J 4 bases short, with 9 bases between. CDR1 and CDR2 (germline): WNHNN, SYGVQD (reference sequence). This CDR3 region has 12 residues. Here the CDR3 reads CASRRQCYGYTF. The CDR3 DNA is TGCGCCAGCAGGAGACAGTGCTATGGCTACACCTTC.

The J gene is TRBJ2-1, the V gene TRBV18; no clear D gene. V shed 2 bases and J shed 5 bases, with 4 bases lying between them. CDR3 length equals 12 residues. Germline V lookup: CDR1 KGHSH, CDR2 LQKENI. The CDR3 DNA reads TGTGCCAGCTCACCAGTCGACAATGAGCAGTTCTTC. Translating gives CASSPVDNEQFF.

The chain couples TRBV28 to TRBJ2-7; 9 positions agree with TRBD1. The germline CDR1 and CDR2 sequences are MDHEN and SYDVKM. J gave up 6 bases and V 6 bases, and 12 bases lay outside the gene matches. This CDR3 has 15 residues. The CDR3 loop is CASRTGGQGLGEQYF. CDR3 in DNA: TGTGCCAGCAGGACTGGCGGACAGGGGTTAGGCGAGCAGTACTTC.

V and J are TRBV18 and TRBJ2-3, with no clear D. The CDR3 runs 13 residues. V dropped 3 bases and J dropped 3 bases, with 7 bases sitting between them. Germline V gene sequence: CDR1 KGHSH, CDR2 LQKENI. CDR3 nucleotides: TGTGCCAGCTCACCTTCTACGACAGATACGCAGTATTTT. Translating it yields CASSPSTTDTQYF.